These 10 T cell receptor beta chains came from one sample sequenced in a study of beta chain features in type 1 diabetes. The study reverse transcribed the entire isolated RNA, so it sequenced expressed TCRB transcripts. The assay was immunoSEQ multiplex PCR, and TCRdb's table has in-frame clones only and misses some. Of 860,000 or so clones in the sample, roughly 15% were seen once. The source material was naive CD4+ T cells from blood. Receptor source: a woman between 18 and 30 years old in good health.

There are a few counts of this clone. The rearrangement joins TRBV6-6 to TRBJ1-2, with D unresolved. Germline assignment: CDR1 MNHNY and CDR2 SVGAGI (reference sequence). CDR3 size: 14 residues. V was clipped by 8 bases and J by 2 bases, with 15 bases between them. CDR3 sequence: CASRSSAGNYGYTF. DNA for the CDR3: TGTGCCAGCCGCTCAAGCGCTGGGAACTATGGCTACACCTTC.

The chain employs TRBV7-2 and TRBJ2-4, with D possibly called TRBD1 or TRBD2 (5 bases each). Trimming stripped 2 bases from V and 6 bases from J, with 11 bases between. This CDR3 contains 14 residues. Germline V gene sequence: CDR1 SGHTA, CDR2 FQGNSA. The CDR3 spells CASSLLGDGNIQYF. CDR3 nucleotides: TGTGCCAGCAGCTTACTGGGGGATGGAAACATTCAGTACTTC.

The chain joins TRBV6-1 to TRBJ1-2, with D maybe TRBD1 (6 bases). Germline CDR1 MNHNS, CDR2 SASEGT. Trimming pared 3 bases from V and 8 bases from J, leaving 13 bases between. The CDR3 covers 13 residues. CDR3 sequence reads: CASSERGVQGYTF. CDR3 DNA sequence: TGTGCCAGCAGTGAGAGGGGGGTGCAGGGCTACACCTTC.

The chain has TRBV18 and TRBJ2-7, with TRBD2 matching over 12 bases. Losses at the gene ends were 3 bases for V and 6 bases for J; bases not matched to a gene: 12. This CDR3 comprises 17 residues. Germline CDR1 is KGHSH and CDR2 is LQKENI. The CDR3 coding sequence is TGTGCCAGCTCACCTCAGCTAGCGGGAGGGCCTTCTATCGAGCAGTACTTC. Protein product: CASSPQLAGGPSIEQYF. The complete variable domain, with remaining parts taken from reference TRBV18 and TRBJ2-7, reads NAGVMQNPRHLVRRRGQEARLRCSPMKGHSHVYWYRQLPEEGLKFMVYLQKENIIDESGMPKERFSAEFPKEGPSILRIQQVVRGDSAAYFCASSPQLAGGPSIEQYFGPGTRLTVT.

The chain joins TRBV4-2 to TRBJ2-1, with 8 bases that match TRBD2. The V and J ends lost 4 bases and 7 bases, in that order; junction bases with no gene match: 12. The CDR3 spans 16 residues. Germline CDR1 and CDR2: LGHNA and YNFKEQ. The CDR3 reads CASSPLTGGPINEQFF. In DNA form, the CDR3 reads TGTGCCAGCAGCCCCCTCACGGGAGGGCCAATTAATGAGCAGTTCTTC.

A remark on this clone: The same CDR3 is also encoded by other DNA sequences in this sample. This chain's CDR3 is CASSFWGDSNQPQHF. As DNA, the CDR3 is TGTGCCAGCAGCTTCTGGGGGGATAGCAATCAGCCCCAGCATTTT. This chain links TRBV7-2 with TRBJ1-5; D might be TRBD1 (5 bases). V lost 3 bases to trimming and J lost 0 bases, with 9 bases between them. The CDR3 is made up of 15 amino acids. Germline values: CDR1 SGHTA, CDR2 FQGNSA.

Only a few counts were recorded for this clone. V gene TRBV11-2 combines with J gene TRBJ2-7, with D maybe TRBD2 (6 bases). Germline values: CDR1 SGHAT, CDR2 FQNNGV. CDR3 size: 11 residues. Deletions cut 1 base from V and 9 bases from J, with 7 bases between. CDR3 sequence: CASSLGGGQYF. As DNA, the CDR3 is TGTGCCAGCAGCTTAGGGGGAGGGCAGTACTTC. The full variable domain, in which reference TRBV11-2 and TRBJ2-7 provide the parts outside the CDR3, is EAGVAQSPRYKIIEKRQSVAFWCNPISGHATLYWYQQILGQGPKLLIQFQNNGVVDDSQLPKDRFSAERLKGVDSTLKIQPAKLEDSAVYLCASSLGGGQYFGPGTRLTVT.

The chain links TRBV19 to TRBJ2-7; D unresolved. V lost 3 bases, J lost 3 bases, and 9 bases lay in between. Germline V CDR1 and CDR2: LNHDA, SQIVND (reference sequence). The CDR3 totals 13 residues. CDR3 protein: CASSMGNSYEQYF. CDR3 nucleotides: TGTGCCAGTAGTATGGGGAACAGCTACGAGCAGTACTTC.

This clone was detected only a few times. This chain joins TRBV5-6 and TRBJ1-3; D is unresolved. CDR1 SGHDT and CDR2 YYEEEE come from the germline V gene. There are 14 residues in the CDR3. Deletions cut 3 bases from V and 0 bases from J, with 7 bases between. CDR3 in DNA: TGTGCCAGCAGCTCTCCGAGCTCTGGAAACACCATATATTTT. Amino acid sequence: CASSSPSSGNTIYF.

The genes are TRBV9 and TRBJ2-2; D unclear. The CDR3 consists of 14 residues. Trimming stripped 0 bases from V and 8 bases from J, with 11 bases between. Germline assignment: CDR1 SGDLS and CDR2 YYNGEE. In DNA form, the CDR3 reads TGTGCCAGCAGCGTAGGACTCCTCGGGGGGGAGCTGTTTTTT. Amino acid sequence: CASSVGLLGGELFF.